These 13 T cell receptor beta chains were all obtained from the same sample, sequenced in a study of cytomegalovirus exposure and HLA in healthy donors. Amplification used 60 Vbeta primers and 13 Jbeta primers. Assay used: immunoSEQ multiplex PCR; TCRdb lists only in-frame clones, some missing. The sample comprises under 150,000 clones, 70% to 80% of which are singletons, and approximately 4.3% rests with the top ten. Sequenced input: PBMCs. These receptors were taken from a man aged 30 to 45 in good health and CMV-seropositive.

On this clone itself: The same CDR3 arises from other DNA sequences in this sample as well. The chain's CDR3 is CASSLAGNNEQFF. The CDR3, as DNA: TGTGCCAGCAGCCTAGCGGGGAACAATGAGCAGTTCTTC. The chain has TRBV7-3 and TRBJ2-1; 9 bases are shared with TRBD2. Germline CDR1 is SGHTA and CDR2 is FQGTGA. The J segment lost 5 bases and the V segment lost 5 bases, leaving 1 base of the junction unmatched. This CDR3 has 13 amino acids.

The rearrangement links TRBV10-1 to TRBJ2-6, with TRBD2 identical over 7 bases. The V and J ends lost 10 bases and 3 bases, in that order; junction bases with no gene match: 21. Germline-derived CDR1 and CDR2 are WNHNN and SYGVQD (reference sequence). The CDR3 consists of 19 residues. The CDR3 bases are TGCGCCACCACAACCCCTCAAGGCGGGAGTGGTTGTGGGGCCAACGTCCTGACTTTC. Translating it yields CATTTPQGGSGCGANVLTF.

The chain joins TRBV27 to TRBJ2-5; unclear D gene. Germline V gene sequence: CDR1 MNHEY, CDR2 SMNVEV (reference sequence). The germline V and J ends were trimmed by 2 bases and 4 bases, with 14 bases remaining between them. This CDR3 contains 15 residues. The CDR3 DNA is TGTGCCAGCAGTTTAAGACTCCAATTGGGAGAGACCCAGTACTTC. Translated: CASSLRLQLGETQYF.

The chain links TRBV6-5 to TRBJ1-5; tentatively, D is TRBD1 (5 bases). Between the trimmed V and J ends, which lost 6 bases and 5 bases, there was a span of 11 bases. Germline CDR1 is MNHEY and CDR2 is SVGAGI. This CDR3 has 13 amino acids. As DNA, the CDR3 is TGTGCCAGCAGCTTCGTCAGGGATCAGCCCCAGCATTTT. Protein sequence: CASSFVRDQPQHF.

The chain joins TRBV21-1 to TRBJ2-3; no check of the table's D call, TRBD1, against the DNA was made. TRBV21-1 has pseudogene status. The CDR3 contains 17 residues. The CDR3 here is CASSKILGQGGADTQYF. CDR3 DNA sequence: TGTGCCAGCAGCAAAATTTTGGGACAGGGTGGAGCAGATACGCAGTATTTT.

This clone was seen more than once but under ten times. V and J are TRBV6-1 and TRBJ2-7, with D unclear. V was cut by 10 bases and J by 1 base, with 14 bases left in between. The V gene's germline CDR1 is MNHNS and CDR2 SASEGT. The CDR3 runs to 13 residues. CDR3 coding DNA: TGTGCCACCCGGCAGACACTGTCCTACGAGCAGTACTTC. Amino acids: CATRQTLSYEQYF.

The chain has TRBV6-5 and TRBJ1-5; D gene uncertain. This CDR3 contains 15 residues. Germline values: CDR1 MNHEY, CDR2 SVGAGI. V lost 2 bases to trimming and J lost 6 bases, with 14 bases between them. The CDR3 protein is CASSYGRSGSQPQHF. For the CDR3, the DNA is TGTGCCAGCAGTTACGGCAGGTCCGGGAGTCAGCCCCAGCATTTT.

V usage is TRBV2 and J usage is TRBJ1-1; D call uncertain. V lost 6 bases and J 5 bases, leaving 16 bases between the germline ends. CDR1 and CDR2 (germline): SNHLY, FYNNEI. The CDR3 loop spans 14 amino acids. CDR3 coding DNA: TGTGCCAGCAGGTATCTCCTTTCGGGGACTGAAGCTTTCTTT. It codes for CASRYLLSGTEAFF.

DNA of the CDR3: TGTGCCAGTAGTATAGGTCTCCCTAGCGGGGGGGAGAGCTCCTACAATGAGCAGTTCTTC. This translates into CASSIGLPSGGESSYNEQFF. This sequence joins TRBV19 and TRBJ2-1; TRBD2 matches 12 bases. The germline CDR1 and CDR2 sequences are LNHDA and SQIVND (reference sequence). The CDR3 has 20 amino acids. Trimming removed 1 base from V and 0 bases from J; junction bases left unmatched: 10. The entire variable domain, with the rest obtained from reference TRBV19 and TRBJ2-1, is as follows: DGGITQSPKYLFRKEGQNVTLSCEQNLNHDAMYWYRQDPGQGLRLIYYSQIVNDFQKGDIAEGYSVSREKKESFPLTVTSAQKNPTAFYLCASSIGLPSGGESSYNEQFFGPGTRLTVL.

The genes are TRBV10-3 and TRBJ2-1; D may be TRBD2 (5 bases). Germline loops: CDR1 ENHRY, CDR2 SYGVKD. The CDR3 spans 14 residues. The germline V and J ends were trimmed by 1 base and 9 bases, with 13 bases remaining between them. The CDR3 sequence is CAISEYTSPSEQFF. The CDR3 DNA follows: TGTGCCATCAGTGAGTACACTAGTCCCAGTGAGCAGTTCTTC.

This clone was observed a few times. The CDR3 region has the DNA TGTGCCAGCAGCCCACAACCGAACACTGAAGCTTTCTTT. Amino acids: CASSPQPNTEAFF. The chain employs TRBV7-3 and TRBJ1-1; D not certain. V shed 5 bases and J shed 1 base, with 8 bases lying between them. Germline V gene sequence: CDR1 SGHTA, CDR2 FQGTGA. The CDR3 totals 13 residues.

A few counts support this clone. V and J are TRBV5-1 and TRBJ1-1; unclear D gene. The CDR3 contains 14 residues. Trimming cost V 0 bases and J 7 bases, with 13 bases left between them. Per germline, CDR1 SGHRS and CDR2 YFSETQ. The CDR3 coding sequence is TGCGCCAGCAGCTTGGAGCAGGCCTCCGATGAAGCTTTCTTT. Translation gives CASSLEQASDEAFF.

Remarks on this clone: This same CDR3 is encoded by further DNA sequences in the sample. The genes are TRBV10-3 and TRBJ2-7; perhaps TRBD1 as D (6 bases). V gave up 10 bases and J gave up 1 base, with 17 bases separating them. This CDR3 spans 14 amino acids. Germline V CDR1 and CDR2: ENHRY, SYGVKD. DNA of the CDR3: TGTGCCAGCATGTCAGGGGTGGCGTCCTACGAGCAGTACTTC. This translates into CASMSGVASYEQYF.